These 5 T cell receptor beta chains share one sample of origin, sequenced in a study of technical replicates of blood from a few donors (dated by TCRdb to about 2017). The library was produced with the immunoSEQ multiplex PCR assay. Not all clones reach the TCRdb copy of this immuneACCESS table, which keeps in-frame sequences only. Checked studies attribute under half of the gap to unresolved V genes and leave the rest unexplained. This sample holds tens of thousands of clones; 98% were observed only once. The leading ten clones occupy around 0.22% of the sample. The material sequenced was T cells isolated from PBMCs. The source of these receptors is a human donor in good health.

This sequence joins TRBV7-2 and TRBJ2-7, with 9 bases lining up with TRBD1. The CDR3 spans 14 residues. Germline CDR1 is SGHTA and CDR2 is FQGNSA. The V gene end was trimmed by 4 bases and the J gene end by 5 bases; junction bases not matched to a gene: 6. The CDR3 protein is CASSYRDRDHEQYF. Written as DNA, the CDR3 is TGTGCCAGCAGCTACCGGGACAGGGACCACGAGCAGTACTTC.

This chain links TRBV19 with TRBJ1-1; D is perhaps TRBD1 (6 bases). Trimming removed 2 bases from V and 5 bases from J, with 15 bases in between. Germline V gives CDR1 LNHDA, CDR2 SQIVND (reference sequence). CDR3 size: 15 residues. CDR3 coding DNA: TGTGCCAGTAGTATACTTGGTGGGGGCCGTACTGAAGCTTTCTTT. Protein: CASSILGGGRTEAFF.

The CDR3 protein is CASSPTGLAYEQYF. DNA of the CDR3: TGTGCCAGCAGCCCCACGGGACTAGCCTACGAGCAGTACTTC. The chain combines TRBV7-3 with TRBJ2-7; the match to TRBD2 covers 8 bases. The CDR3 length is 14 residues. Germline CDR1 reads SGHTA; CDR2 reads FQGTGA. Losses at the gene ends were 5 bases for V and 2 bases for J; bases not matched to a gene: 5.

This chain connects TRBV18 to TRBJ2-6, with a possible D match to TRBD1 (6 bases). Germline V gene lookup returns CDR1 KGHSH and CDR2 LQKENI. The CDR3 consists of 14 residues. V lost 4 bases and J lost 2, with 6 bases in between. CDR3 amino acids: CASSQGAGANVLTF. Written as DNA, the CDR3 is TGTGCCAGCTCACAGGGGGCTGGGGCCAACGTCCTGACTTTC.

The V gene is TRBV19, the J gene TRBJ2-2; 8 nucleotides align to TRBD1. Germline V gene lookup returns CDR1 LNHDA and CDR2 SQIVND (reference sequence). Trimming took 5 bases from V and 3 from J; bases not matched to a gene: 5. CDR3 size: 15 residues. DNA of the CDR3: TGTGCCAGTAGTTCGACAGGGGTGGACACCGGGGAGCTGTTTTTT. This encodes CASSSTGVDTGELFF.